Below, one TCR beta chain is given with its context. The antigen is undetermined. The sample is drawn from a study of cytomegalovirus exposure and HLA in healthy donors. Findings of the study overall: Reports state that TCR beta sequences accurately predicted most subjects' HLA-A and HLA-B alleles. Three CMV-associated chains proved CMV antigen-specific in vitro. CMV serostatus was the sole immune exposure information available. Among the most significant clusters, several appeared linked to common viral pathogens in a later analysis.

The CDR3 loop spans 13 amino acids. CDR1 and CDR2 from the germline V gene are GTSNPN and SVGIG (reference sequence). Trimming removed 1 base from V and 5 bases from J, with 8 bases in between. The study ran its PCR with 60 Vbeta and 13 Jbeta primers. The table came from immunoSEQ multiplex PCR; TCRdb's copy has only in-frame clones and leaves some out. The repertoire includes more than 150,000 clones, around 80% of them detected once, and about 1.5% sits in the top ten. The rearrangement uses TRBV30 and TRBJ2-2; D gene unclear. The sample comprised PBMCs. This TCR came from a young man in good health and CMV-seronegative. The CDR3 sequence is CAWSEPGTGELFF. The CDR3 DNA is TGTGCCTGGAGTGAGCCCGGTACCGGGGAGCTGTTTTTT.